This T cell receptor (beta chain) was sequenced during a study of tumor-infiltrating lymphocytes in localized non-small cell lung cancer. Overall study context: Resected tumor was paired with non-adjacent uninvolved lung from the same patient.

With regard to this clone: Antigen: not known.

Study-wide findings and caveats: T-cell fraction did not differ between immunotypes IM1 and IM2. Different pieces of the same tissue were used for each assay.

Germline V CDR1 and CDR2: GTSNPN, SVGIG (reference sequence). V was shortened by 5 bases and J by 2 bases, with 19 bases between the two germline ends. The CDR3 is made up of 15 amino acids. Sequencing used immunoSEQ multiplex PCR; TCRdb keeps in-frame clones, though not all of them. The sample has around 12,000 clones; about 76% are singletons. The clonotype was recovered from a human donor with non-small cell lung cancer. Sequences were obtained from uninvolved lung tissue not adjacent to the tumor. The V call is TRBV30, the J call TRBJ2-7, with D perhaps TRBD1 or TRBD2 (6 bases each). The CDR3 sequence: CAWGEGGIGPYEQYF. In DNA, the CDR3 is TGTGCCTGGGGCGAGGGGGGAATTGGCCCCTACGAGCAGTACTTC. The full variable domain, with the rest looked up from reference TRBV30 and TRBJ2-7, is SQTIHQWPATLVQPVGSPLSLECTVEGTSNPNLYWYRQAAGRGLQLLFYSVGIGQISSEVPQNLSASRPQDRQFILSSKKLLLSDSGFYLCAWGEGGIGPYEQYFGPGTRLTVT.